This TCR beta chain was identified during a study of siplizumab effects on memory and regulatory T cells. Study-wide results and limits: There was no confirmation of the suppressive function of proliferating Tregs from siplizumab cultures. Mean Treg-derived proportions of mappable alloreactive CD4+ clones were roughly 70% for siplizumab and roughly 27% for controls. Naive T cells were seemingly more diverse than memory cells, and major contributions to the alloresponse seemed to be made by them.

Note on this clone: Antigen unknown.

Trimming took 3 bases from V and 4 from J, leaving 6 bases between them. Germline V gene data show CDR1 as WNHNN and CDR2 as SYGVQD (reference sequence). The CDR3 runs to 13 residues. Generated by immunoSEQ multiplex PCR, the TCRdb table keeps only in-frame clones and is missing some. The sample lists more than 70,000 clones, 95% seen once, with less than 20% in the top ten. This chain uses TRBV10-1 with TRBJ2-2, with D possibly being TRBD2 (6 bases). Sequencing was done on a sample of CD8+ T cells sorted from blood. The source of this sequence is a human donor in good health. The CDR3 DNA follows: TGCGCCAGCAGTGAACTAGCCACCGGGGAGCTGTTTTTT. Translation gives CASSELATGELFF.